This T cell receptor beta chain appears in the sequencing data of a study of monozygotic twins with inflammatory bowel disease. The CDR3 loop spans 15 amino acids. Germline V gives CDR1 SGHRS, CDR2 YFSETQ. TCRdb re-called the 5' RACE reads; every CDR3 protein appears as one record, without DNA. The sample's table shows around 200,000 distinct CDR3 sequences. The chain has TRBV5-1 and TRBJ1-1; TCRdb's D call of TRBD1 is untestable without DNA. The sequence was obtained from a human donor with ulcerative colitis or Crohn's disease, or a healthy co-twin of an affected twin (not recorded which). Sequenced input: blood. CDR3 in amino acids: CASSLEPGHSTEAFF.